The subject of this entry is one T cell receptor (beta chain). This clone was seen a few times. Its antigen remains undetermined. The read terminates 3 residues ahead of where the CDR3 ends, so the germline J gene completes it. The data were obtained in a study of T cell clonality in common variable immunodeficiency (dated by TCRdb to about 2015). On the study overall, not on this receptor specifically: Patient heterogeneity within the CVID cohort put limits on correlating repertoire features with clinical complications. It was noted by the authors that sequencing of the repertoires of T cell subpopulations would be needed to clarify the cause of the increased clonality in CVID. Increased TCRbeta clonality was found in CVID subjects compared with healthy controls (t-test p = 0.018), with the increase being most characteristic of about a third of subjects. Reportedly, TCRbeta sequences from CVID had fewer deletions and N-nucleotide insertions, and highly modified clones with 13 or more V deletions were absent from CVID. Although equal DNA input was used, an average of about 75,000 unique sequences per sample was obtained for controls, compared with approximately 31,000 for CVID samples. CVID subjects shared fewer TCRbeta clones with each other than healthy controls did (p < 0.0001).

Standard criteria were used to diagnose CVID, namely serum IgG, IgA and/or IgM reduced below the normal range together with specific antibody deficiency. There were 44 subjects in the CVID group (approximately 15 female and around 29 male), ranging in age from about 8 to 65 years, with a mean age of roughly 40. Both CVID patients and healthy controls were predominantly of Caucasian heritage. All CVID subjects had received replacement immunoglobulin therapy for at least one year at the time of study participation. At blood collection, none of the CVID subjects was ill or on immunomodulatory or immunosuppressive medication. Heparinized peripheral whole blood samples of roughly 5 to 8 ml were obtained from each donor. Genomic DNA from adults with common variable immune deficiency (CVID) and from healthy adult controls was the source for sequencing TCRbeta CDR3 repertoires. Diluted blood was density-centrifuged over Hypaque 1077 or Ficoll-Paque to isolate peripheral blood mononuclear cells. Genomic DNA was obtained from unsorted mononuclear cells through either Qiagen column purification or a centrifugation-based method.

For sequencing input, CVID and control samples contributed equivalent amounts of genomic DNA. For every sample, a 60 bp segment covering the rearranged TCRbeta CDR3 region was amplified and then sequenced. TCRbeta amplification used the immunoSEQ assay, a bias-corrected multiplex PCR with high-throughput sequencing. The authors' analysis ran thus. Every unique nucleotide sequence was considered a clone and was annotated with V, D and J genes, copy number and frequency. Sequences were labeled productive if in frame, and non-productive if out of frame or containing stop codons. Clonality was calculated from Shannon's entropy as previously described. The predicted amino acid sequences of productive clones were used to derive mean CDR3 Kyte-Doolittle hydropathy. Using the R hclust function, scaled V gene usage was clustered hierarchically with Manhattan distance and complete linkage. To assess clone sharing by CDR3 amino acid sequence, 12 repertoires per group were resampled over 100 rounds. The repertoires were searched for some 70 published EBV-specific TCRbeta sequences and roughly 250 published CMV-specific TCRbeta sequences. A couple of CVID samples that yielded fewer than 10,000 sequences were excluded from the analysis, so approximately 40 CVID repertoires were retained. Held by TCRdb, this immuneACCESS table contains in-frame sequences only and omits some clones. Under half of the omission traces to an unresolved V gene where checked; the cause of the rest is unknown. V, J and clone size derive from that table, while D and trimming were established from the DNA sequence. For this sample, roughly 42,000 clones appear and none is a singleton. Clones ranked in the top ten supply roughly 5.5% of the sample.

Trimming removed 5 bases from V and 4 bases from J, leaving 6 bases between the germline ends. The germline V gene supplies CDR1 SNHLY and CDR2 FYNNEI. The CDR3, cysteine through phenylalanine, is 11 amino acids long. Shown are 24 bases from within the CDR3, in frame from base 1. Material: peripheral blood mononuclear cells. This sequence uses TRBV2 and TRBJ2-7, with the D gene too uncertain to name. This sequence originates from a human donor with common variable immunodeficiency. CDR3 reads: CASSFNYEQYF. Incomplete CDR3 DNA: TGTGCCAGCAGTTTTAATTACGAG.